This is a list of T cell receptor beta chains from one sample in a study of cytomegalovirus exposure and HLA in healthy donors. This table comes from immunoSEQ multiplex PCR, and its TCRdb copy is limited to in-frame clones, with some not included. The table shows 160,000 or so clones, with approximately 79% occurring only once. The sample taken for sequencing was PBMCs. These TCRs come from a man aged 35 to 55 in good health and CMV-seronegative. Both conserved end residues are part of each CDR3. A D gene is named only where the DNA matches it firmly. The listing skips clone size in some rows; elsewhere it reads once, few, many or a size class.

. TRBJ1-5 TRBV5-4 . 13 CASSPELNQPQHF TGTGCCAGCAGCCCGGAGTTAAATCAGCCCCAGCATTTT
. TRBJ2-7 TRBV6-5 . 15 CASSYSGIIAYEQYF TGTGCCAGCAGTTACTCCGGGATTATTGCCTACGAGCAGTACTTC
. TRBJ1-2 TRBV29-1 . 13 CSVEEGLGKGYTF TGCAGCGTTGAAGAGGGGCTGGGTAAGGGCTACACCTTC
. TRBJ2-7 TRBV5-1 TRBD2 14 CASSLSLAAYEQYF TGCGCCAGCAGCTTGTCCCTAGCGGCCTACGAGCAGTACTTC
. TRBJ1-1 TRBV4-2 TRBD1 17 CASSQPLTGGDWTEAFF TGTGCCAGCAGCCAACCCTTGACAGGGGGCGATTGGACTGAAGCTTTCTTT
few TRBJ2-1 TRBV7-3 . 13 CASSQPPPREQFF TGTGCCAGCAGCCAACCCCCTCCGAGGGAGCAGTTCTTC
. TRBJ1-1 TRBV5-4 . 16 CASSSRHLTGNTEAFF TGTGCCAGCAGCTCCCGCCACCTCACAGGGAACACTGAAGCTTTCTTT
. TRBJ1-1 TRBV6-1 . 14 CASTGTASNTEAFF TGTGCCAGCACAGGCACAGCTTCGAACACTGAAGCTTTCTTT
once TRBJ2-5 TRBV29-1 TRBD2 16 CNVEARASGGKETQYF TGCAACGTTGAAGCGCGGGCTAGCGGGGGGAAGGAGACCCAGTACTTC
. TRBJ1-3 TRBV19 TRBD1 16 CASSVLGTALGNTIYF TGTGCCAGTAGTGTCCTCGGGACAGCACTTGGAAACACCATATATTTT
few TRBJ2-5 TRBV28 TRBD2 14 CASMGLNLQETQYF TGTGCCTCAATGGGACTAAACCTTCAAGAGACCCAGTACTTC
. TRBJ1-4 TRBV19 . 14 CASSISHENEKLFF TGTGCCAGTAGTATAAGCCATGAAAATGAAAAACTGTTTTTT
. TRBJ1-2 TRBV5-6 . 16 CASSSKGTPGGYGYTF TGTGCCAGCAGCTCTAAGGGCACACCCGGGGGCTATGGCTACACCTTC